This T cell receptor beta chain was sequenced in a study of Graves' ophthalmopathy and Graves' hyperthyroidism (dated by TCRdb to between 2018 and 2020). Regarding the study in general: Peripheral blood was collected at initial diagnosis, before any treatment. The study used signatures of the TCR beta repertoire to tell Graves' ophthalmopathy apart from Graves' hyperthyroidism and to predict which patients would progress to ophthalmopathy. In total, 135 blood samples were TCR-sequenced: 40 to 45 ophthalmopathy, 80 or so hyperthyroidism and around 17 hyperthyroidism-to-ophthalmopathy patients. To explore V-J signatures distinguishing ophthalmopathy from hyperthyroidism, a discovery set of 100 patients (around 44 ophthalmopathy, roughly 56 stable hyperthyroidism) was enrolled. An independent validation cohort comprised fewer than 20 hyperthyroidism patients and 15 to 17 patients who later progressed from hyperthyroidism to ophthalmopathy. T-cell repertoires of thyroid tissue and blood were compared in more than 5 hyperthyroidism patients. Once sampling was done, hyperthyroidism patients were given methimazole at a starting dose of 30 mg daily, while ophthalmopathy patients were given high-dose intravenous methylprednisolone. The 75 to 100 discovery patients were randomly split 7:3 into training and test sets.

The ophthalmopathy patients had moderately to severely active disease, with a Clinical Activity Score of 3 or higher, a NOSPECS grade of 4 or higher, and a disease duration of less than 3 months. Patients with other autoimmune diseases, uncontrolled infections, pregnancy or lactation were excluded from the study. Clinical symptoms, serum thyroxine, TRAb, thyroid ultrasound and orbital computed tomography formed the basis of the diagnosis. Ficoll-Paque density gradient centrifugation was used to isolate PBMCs from about 10 ml of fresh peripheral blood. Total RNA was extracted using Trizol reagent, and RNA quality was checked on an Agilent 2100 Bioanalyzer. Spanning cysteine to phenylalanine, the CDR3 consists of 14 amino acids. Here the CDR3 DNA is all that survives: 42 bases in frame from base 1. V has 5 bases trimmed and J has 3 bases trimmed; junction bases matching no gene number 4. The CDR1 and CDR2 encoded by the germline V gene are SGHDT and YYEEEE.

Broader findings and caveats from the paper: In cross-validation, the 13-signature model distinguished ophthalmopathy from stable hyperthyroidism with about 88% sensitivity and 81.08% specificity, and in the test set the corresponding values were approximately 79% and 70%. In validation, the model predicted ophthalmopathy progression with about 71% sensitivity and 72.22% specificity; roughly 11 predicted patients were CT-confirmed with GO in a median of approximately 6.5 months. Among expanded thyroid clonotypes with frequency above 0.001, most also showed up in blood, which suggests that blood repertoires may reflect the thyroid immune response. Sample size was not statistically predetermined, and group allocation was not concealed from the investigators.

This clonotype has at least ten counts. Its antigen is unknown. Nothing much larger sits one base from this clone, and base qualities are not available. For repertoire sequencing, the TCR beta CDR3 regions were amplified from RNA transcripts. The first round of RT-PCR was done with HTBI primers and the Qiagen OneStep RT-PCR kit, and was followed by a second round of multiplex PCR, then size selection and purification. Sequencing of the libraries was carried out on an Illumina HiSeq2000 in paired-end mode with 100 bp reads. In the paper's pipeline: SOAPnuke was used to process the reads, removing any read that contained adapters or uncalled bases, had a mean Phred below 15, or lacked an exact match to the constant primer or identifier. COPE v1.2.5 was used to merge high-quality paired reads. Unique nucleotide sequences were defined as clonotypes and aligned to IMGT TRB V, D and J references using MiTCR v1.1. The analysis was limited to V-J combinations with a frequency above 0.0001, which together covered more than 99% of repertoires. For each V-J combination, a TCR clonal expansion and chaos score was defined as the ratio of F50 clonal expansion to chaos observed in the TCRdist matrix. Welch's t-statistics and random forest were used to reduce features to about a dozen V-J combinations, which were fed into a naive Bayes classifier. The similarity between thyroid and blood repertoires was quantified using the Morisita-Horn index. Clones were called with MiXCR by TCRdb after fastp trimmed the public reads at Q25, and only in-frame beta chains were retained. Duplicate CDR3 protein sequences are folded into a single record with the most common DNA and genes. The V and J calls and clone size come from TCRdb's table, not from the authors' own analysis. The sample table records about 500,000 distinct CDR3 sequences; roughly an eighth of these occur just once. The biggest ten clones account for 9.8% of the sample.

The rearranged segments are TRBV5-6 and TRBJ1-2, with 10 central nucleotides matching TRBD1. The sequencing input was blood. The TCR was taken from a woman aged 25 to 45 with Graves' ophthalmopathy. Donor details come from another sample of the same person, matched by shared clones. Read as DNA, the sequence is TGTGCCAGCAGGGACGGGACAGGGGACTATGGCTACACCTTC. This yields the protein CASRDGTGDYGYTF.